The 21 T cell receptor beta chains listed next were all sequenced from one sample in a study of T cell changes during pregnancy in multiple sclerosis. Generated by immunoSEQ multiplex PCR, the TCRdb table keeps only in-frame clones and is missing some. There are approximately 50,000 clones in the sample; roughly 93% occur only once, and 1% to 1.5% lies in the top ten. This material consisted of peripheral blood, taken in the second trimester of pregnancy. Receptors originate from a female donor with multiple sclerosis, enrolled in a pregnancy study.

The CDR3 DNA reads as TGTGCCAGCAGCTTGAAGGCGGGCAGGAACACTGAAGCTTTCTTT. The encoded protein is CASSLKAGRNTEAFF. The chain has TRBV7-3 and TRBJ1-1; D is ambiguous. With 3 bases removed from V and 1 base from J, the gap between germline ends came to 12 bases. The CDR3 extends over 15 amino acids. The germline gives CDR1 SGHTA, CDR2 FQGTGA.

CDR3 protein: CASSLTGSSYEQYF. Here the CDR3 DNA reads TGTGCCAGCAGCTTGACAGGCAGCTCCTACGAGCAGTACTTC. The genes are TRBV7-3 and TRBJ2-7; possibly TRBD1 for D (6 bases). This CDR3 contains 14 residues. Trimming removed 3 bases at V and 0 bases at J, with 9 bases between. In germline, CDR1 is SGHTA, CDR2 FQGTGA.

J is TRBJ1-1 and V is TRBV5-6, with D unresolved. Germline CDR1 is SGHDT and CDR2 is YYEEEE. The CDR3 is made up of 14 amino acids. V was pared by 3 bases and J by 1 base, with 10 bases between. DNA for the CDR3: TGTGCCAGCAGCTCCCTTACGAGGAACACTGAAGCTTTCTTT. It translates to CASSSLTRNTEAFF. The variable domain in full, with the rest retrieved from reference TRBV5-6 and TRBJ1-1, is DAGVTQSPTHLIKTRGQQVTLRCSPKSGHDTVSWYQQALGQGPQFIFQYYEEEERQRGNFPDRFSGHQFPNYSSELNVNALLLGDSALYLCASSSLTRNTEAFFGQGTRLTVV.

The chain joins TRBV2 to TRBJ1-2, with 11 bases identical to TRBD1. Germline-derived CDR1 and CDR2 are SNHLY and FYNNEI. The trim removed 6 bases at V and 8 bases at J, leaving 8 bases unmatched. The CDR3 consists of 14 residues. CDR3 coding DNA: TGTGCCAGCAGGATTCCGGGACAGGGGGTCGGCTACACCTTC. Its protein is CASRIPGQGVGYTF. Based on the CDR3 plus reference TRBV2 and TRBJ1-2, the full variable domain is EPEVTQTPSHQVTQMGQEVILRCVPISNHLYFYWYRQILGQKVEFLVSFYNNEISEKSEIFDDQFSVERPDGSNFTLKIRSTKLEDSAMYFCASRIPGQGVGYTFGSGTRLTVV.

The V gene is TRBV19, the J gene TRBJ2-1, with 9 bases identical to TRBD1. The length of the CDR3 is 15 residues. CDR1 LNHDA and CDR2 SQIVND come from the germline V gene (reference sequence). Germline trimming cut 5 bases from V and 2 bases from J; bases unmatched to any gene: 4. The CDR3 is CASSWDREAYNEQFF. CDR3 in DNA: TGTGCCAGTAGTTGGGACAGGGAGGCCTACAATGAGCAGTTCTTC. Drawing the rest from reference TRBV19 and TRBJ2-1, the complete variable domain is DGGITQSPKYLFRKEGQNVTLSCEQNLNHDAMYWYRQDPGQGLRLIYYSQIVNDFQKGDIAEGYSVSREKKESFPLTVTSAQKNPTAFYLCASSWDREAYNEQFFGPGTRLTVL.

The V gene is TRBV11-2, the J gene TRBJ2-1, with 8 bases aligning to TRBD2. Trimming removed 5 bases from V and 7 bases from J; junction bases left unmatched: 13. The CDR3 is 16 residues long. Germline V gives CDR1 SGHAT, CDR2 FQNNGV. The CDR3 here is CASSPVGGAQWNEQFF. CDR3 bases: TGTGCCAGCAGCCCCGTCGGGGGGGCACAGTGGAATGAGCAGTTCTTC.

Concerning this clone itself: A read error may account for a junction end that differs from germline. CDR3 sequence: CASSLVGDTGELFF. In DNA, the CDR3 is TGTGCTAGCAGCTTGGTAGGGGACACCGGGGAGCTGTTTTTT. The chain links TRBV7-7 to TRBJ2-2, with TRBD1 as a possible D gene (5 bases). The CDR3 is 14 amino acids. Germline V CDR1 and CDR2: SSHAT, FNYEAQ (reference sequence). The full variable domain, rest sourced from reference TRBV7-7 and TRBJ2-2, is GAGVSQSPRYKVTKRGQDVTLRCDPISSHATLYWYQQALGQGPEFLTYFNYEAQPDKSGLPSDRFSAERPEGSISTLTIQRTEQRDSAMYRCASSLVGDTGELFFGEGSRLTVL.

This clone appeared a single time. The chain carries TRBV11-3 and TRBJ2-7; TRBD1 might be the D (7 bases). The V end lost 5 bases, the J end lost 13 bases, and 21 bases lay between the germline ends. This CDR3 has 13 amino acids. Germline assignment: CDR1 SGHNT and CDR2 YENEEA. The CDR3 sequence: CASSAGGFGALYF. CDR3 coding DNA: TGTGCCAGCAGCGCAGGGGGGTTTGGGGCTCTCTACTTC.

This chain connects TRBV18 to TRBJ1-2; perhaps TRBD1 as D (5 bases). Germline CDR1 reads KGHSH; CDR2 reads LQKENI. The CDR3 is 13 amino acids. Trimming removed 1 base from V and 8 bases from J, with 11 bases in between. CDR3 region: CASSPQGIQGYTF. CDR3 in DNA: TGTGCCAGCTCACCACAGGGGATTCAAGGCTACACCTTC.

The chain has TRBV19 and TRBJ2-2; D is perhaps TRBD2 (5 bases). CDR1 is LNHDA, CDR2 SQIVND, per germline (reference sequence). V was cut by 2 bases and J by 1 base, with 5 bases left in between. The CDR3 consists of 14 residues. In DNA form, the CDR3 reads TGTGCCAGTAGTATAAGCGGGAACACCGGGGAGCTGTTTTTT. Its protein product is CASSISGNTGELFF.

V is TRBV6-5 and J is TRBJ1-2, with 7 bases identical to TRBD1. V lost 5 bases, J lost 4 bases, and 7 bases stayed unmatched. The CDR3 is made up of 14 amino acids. Germline-derived CDR1 and CDR2 are MNHEY and SVGAGI. CDR3 in DNA: TGTGCCAGCAGTCGGAGGGGGCGCGGCTATGGCTACACCTTC. Encoded protein: CASSRRGRGYGYTF.

This chain joins TRBV5-1 and TRBJ2-7, with 7 bases identical to TRBD2. The V gene's germline CDR1 is SGHRS and CDR2 YFSETQ. CDR3 size: 15 residues. Trimming at V came to 0 bases and at J to 5 bases, leaving 8 bases not matched to a gene. CDR3 amino acids: CASSLEVGGAHEQYF. The CDR3 nucleotides read TGCGCCAGCAGCTTGGAGGTGGGAGGGGCTCACGAGCAGTACTTC.

The chain is built from TRBV5-8 and TRBJ1-1; D perhaps matches TRBD1 (6 bases). The CDR3 extends over 14 amino acids. V gave up 3 bases and J gave up 4 bases, with 13 bases separating them. Germline CDR1 is SGHTS and CDR2 is YDEGEE. CDR3 amino acids: CASSSGVGGTEAFF. DNA of the CDR3: TGTGCCAGCAGCTCAGGGGTTGGGGGCACTGAAGCTTTCTTT.

In DNA, the CDR3 is TGTGCCAGCAGCCCACAGACAGGGGCGTTTGGCTACACCTTC. Translation gives CASSPQTGAFGYTF. This chain joins TRBV27 and TRBJ1-2; 8 bases align to TRBD1. The V gene's germline CDR1 is MNHEY and CDR2 SMNVEV (reference sequence). The CDR3 has 14 residues. V gave up 6 bases and J gave up 7 bases; unmatched junction bases: 10.

The chain is built from TRBV19 and TRBJ2-2; 8 bases agree with TRBD2. Losses at the gene ends were 4 bases for V and 3 bases for J; bases not matched to a gene: 7. This CDR3 has 16 residues. Germline-derived CDR1 and CDR2 are LNHDA and SQIVND (reference sequence). CDR3 sequence reads: CASSNLGRGDTGELFF. In DNA form, the CDR3 reads TGTGCCAGTAGTAATTTAGGGCGGGGGGACACCGGGGAGCTGTTTTTT. Based on the CDR3 plus reference TRBV19 and TRBJ2-2, the full variable domain is DGGITQSPKYLFRKEGQNVTLSCEQNLNHDAMYWYRQDPGQGLRLIYYSQIVNDFQKGDIAEGYSVSREKKESFPLTVTSAQKNPTAFYLCASSNLGRGDTGELFFGEGSRLTVL.

The rearrangement links TRBV5-1 to TRBJ2-5, with TRBD2 identical over 11 bases. Per germline, CDR1 SGHRS and CDR2 YFSETQ. With V trimmed by 4 bases and J by 1 base, 9 bases remained unmatched. This CDR3 comprises 17 residues. CDR3 in DNA: TGCGCCAGCAGCCCCCAACTAGCGGGGGCCCTCCAAGAGACCCAGTACTTC. Translation gives CASSPQLAGALQETQYF. The complete variable domain, with remaining parts taken from reference TRBV5-1 and TRBJ2-5, reads KAGVTQTPRYLIKTRGQQVTLSCSPISGHRSVSWYQQTPGQGLQFLFEYFSETQRNKGNFPGRFSGRQFSNSRSEMNVSTLELGDSALYLCASSPQLAGALQETQYFGPGTRLLVL.

The chain carries TRBV6-5 and TRBJ2-7; weak D call: TRBD1 (6 bases). This CDR3 comprises 14 residues. Between the trimmed V and J ends, which lost 8 bases and 0 bases, there was a span of 14 bases. Germline lookup yields CDR1 MNHEY and CDR2 SVGAGI. The CDR3 DNA follows: TGTGCCAGCGGGGGCTACAGGGACTCCTACGAGCAGTACTTC. It yields the protein CASGGYRDSYEQYF.

The chain joins TRBV30 to TRBJ1-2, with 7 nucleotides matching TRBD1. V lost 2 bases and J lost 4; bases outside the gene matches: 4. The CDR3 length is 13 residues. Germline CDR1 reads GTSNPN; CDR2 reads SVGIG (reference sequence). CDR3 DNA: TGTGCCTGGAGTCCGGCAGGGGGCTATGGCTACACCTTC. It is translated as CAWSPAGGYGYTF.

This clone occurred once. The V and J genes are TRBV15 and TRBJ1-3; no clear D. Trimming removed 1 base at V and 2 bases at J, with 6 bases between. From germline, CDR1 is LNHNV and CDR2 YYDKDF (reference sequence). This CDR3 region has 14 residues. The CDR3 region is CATSRARAGNTIYF. CDR3 nucleotides: TGTGCCACCAGCAGAGCCCGGGCTGGAAACACCATATATTTT.

CDR3 DNA: TGTGCCAGCAGCTTGGTTCCGGGGAACTACGAGCAGTACTTC. Protein: CASSLVPGNYEQYF. This chain links TRBV5-5 with TRBJ2-7; a possible D gene is TRBD2 (5 bases). The germline V gene encodes CDR1 SGHKS and CDR2 YYEKEE (reference sequence). CDR3 length: 14 amino acids. Trimming took 0 bases from V and 3 from J, leaving 10 bases between them.

The chain links TRBV7-9 to TRBJ1-1, with 8 bases aligning to TRBD1. The J segment lost 6 bases and the V segment lost 3 bases, leaving 6 bases of the junction unmatched. There are 14 residues in the CDR3. Looked up from germline, CDR1 is SEHNR and CDR2 is FQNEAQ (reference sequence). CDR3 amino acids: CASSLGGRGPEAFF. CDR3 nucleotides: TGTGCCAGCAGCTTGGGGGGCAGGGGGCCTGAAGCTTTCTTT.